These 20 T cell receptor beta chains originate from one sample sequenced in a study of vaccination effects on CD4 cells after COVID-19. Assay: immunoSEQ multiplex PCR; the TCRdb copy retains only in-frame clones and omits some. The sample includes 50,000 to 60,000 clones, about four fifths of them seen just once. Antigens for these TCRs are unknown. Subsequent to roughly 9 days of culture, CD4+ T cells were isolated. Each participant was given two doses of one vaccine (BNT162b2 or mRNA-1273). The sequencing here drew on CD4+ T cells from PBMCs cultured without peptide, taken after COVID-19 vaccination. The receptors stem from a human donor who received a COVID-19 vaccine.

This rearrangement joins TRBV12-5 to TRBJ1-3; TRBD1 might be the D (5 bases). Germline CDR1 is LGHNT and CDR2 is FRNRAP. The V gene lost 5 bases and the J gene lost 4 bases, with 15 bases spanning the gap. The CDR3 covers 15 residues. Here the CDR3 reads CASGPSGTRGNTIYF. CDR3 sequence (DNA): TGTGCTAGTGGTCCGTCCGGGACGAGGGGAAACACCATATATTTT.

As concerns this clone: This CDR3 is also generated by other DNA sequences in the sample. The CDR3 DNA reads TGTGCCAGCAGCCGAGGGGCCGTGAACACTGAAGCTTTCTTT. It translates to CASSRGAVNTEAFF. The rearrangement joins TRBV27 to TRBJ1-1, with D possibly being TRBD1 (5 bases). The length of the CDR3 is 14 residues. The V gene's germline CDR1 is MNHEY and CDR2 SMNVEV (reference sequence). V was cut by 6 bases and J by 0 bases, with 11 bases left in between.

The CDR3 protein is CASSPDRHYGYTF. The CDR3 bases are TGTGCCAGTAGTCCTGACAGACACTATGGCTACACCTTC. This chain connects TRBV19 to TRBJ1-2; TRBD1 is a possible D gene (5 bases). In germline, CDR1 is LNHDA, CDR2 SQIVND (reference sequence). V lost 5 bases and J lost 3, with 10 bases in between. The CDR3 extends over 13 amino acids.

Here the CDR3 DNA reads TGCGCCAGCAGCTCCGGTTACCAAGAGACCCAGTACTTC. Translated, it gives CASSSGYQETQYF. The chain is built from TRBV5-1 and TRBJ2-5; D remains unclear. V was cut by 3 bases and J by 0 bases, with 6 bases left in between. CDR3 length: 13 amino acids. From germline, CDR1 is SGHRS and CDR2 YFSETQ.

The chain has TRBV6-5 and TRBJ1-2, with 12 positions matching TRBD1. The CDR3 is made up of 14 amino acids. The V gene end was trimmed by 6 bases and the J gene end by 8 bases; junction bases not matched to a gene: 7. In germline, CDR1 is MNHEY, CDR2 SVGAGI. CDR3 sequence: CASSRGQGARGYTF. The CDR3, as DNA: TGTGCCAGCAGCAGGGGACAGGGGGCTCGGGGCTACACCTTC.

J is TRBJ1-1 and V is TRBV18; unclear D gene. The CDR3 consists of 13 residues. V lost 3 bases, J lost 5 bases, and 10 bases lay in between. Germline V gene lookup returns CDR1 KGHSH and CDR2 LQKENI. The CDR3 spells CASSPNSRTEAFF. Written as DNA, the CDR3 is TGTGCCAGCTCACCCAACAGCCGGACTGAAGCTTTCTTT.

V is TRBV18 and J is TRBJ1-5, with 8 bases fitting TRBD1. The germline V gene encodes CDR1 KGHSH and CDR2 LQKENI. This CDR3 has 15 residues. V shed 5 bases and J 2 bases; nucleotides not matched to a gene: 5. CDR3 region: CASSATGAGNQPQHF. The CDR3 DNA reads TGTGCCAGCTCAGCGACAGGGGCGGGCAATCAGCCCCAGCATTTT. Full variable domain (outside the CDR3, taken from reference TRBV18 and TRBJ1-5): NAGVMQNPRHLVRRRGQEARLRCSPMKGHSHVYWYRQLPEEGLKFMVYLQKENIIDESGMPKERFSAEFPKEGPSILRIQQVVRGDSAAYFCASSATGAGNQPQHFGDGTRLSIL.

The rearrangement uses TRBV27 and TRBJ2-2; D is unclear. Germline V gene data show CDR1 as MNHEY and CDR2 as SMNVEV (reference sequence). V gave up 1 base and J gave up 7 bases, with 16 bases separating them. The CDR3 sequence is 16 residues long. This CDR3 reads CASSLWSRQQNGELFF. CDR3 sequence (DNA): TGTGCCAGCAGTTTATGGAGCCGACAACAGAACGGGGAGCTGTTTTTT.

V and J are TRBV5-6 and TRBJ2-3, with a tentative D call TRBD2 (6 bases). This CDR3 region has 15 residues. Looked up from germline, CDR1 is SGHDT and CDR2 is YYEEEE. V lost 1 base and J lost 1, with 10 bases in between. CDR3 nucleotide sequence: TGTGCCAGCAGCTTGTCCAGGGAGGGCACAGATACGCAGTATTTT. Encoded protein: CASSLSREGTDTQYF.

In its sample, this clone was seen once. The CDR3 reads CASSAGQGVEALSYEQYF. The CDR3 nucleotides are TGCGCCAGCAGCGCCGGTCAAGGGGTTGAGGCCCTCTCCTACGAGCAGTACTTC. V and J are TRBV5-1 and TRBJ2-7; tentative D call: TRBD1 (5 bases). Trimming pared 4 bases from V and 0 bases from J, leaving 23 bases between. Germline values: CDR1 SGHRS, CDR2 YFSETQ. The CDR3 has 18 amino acids.

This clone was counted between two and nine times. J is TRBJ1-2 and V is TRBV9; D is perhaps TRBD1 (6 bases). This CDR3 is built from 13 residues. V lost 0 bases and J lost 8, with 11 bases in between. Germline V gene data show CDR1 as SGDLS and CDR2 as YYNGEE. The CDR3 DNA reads TGTGCCAGCAGCGTAGAACAGGGCCGGGGCTACACCTTC. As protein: CASSVEQGRGYTF.

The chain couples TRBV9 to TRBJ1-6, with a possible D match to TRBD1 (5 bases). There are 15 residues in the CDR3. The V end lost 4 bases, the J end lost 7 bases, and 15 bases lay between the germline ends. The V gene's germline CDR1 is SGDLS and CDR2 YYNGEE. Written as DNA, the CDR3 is TGTGCCAGCAGCAATCGACAGACCCCCAATTCACCCCTCCACTTT. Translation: CASSNRQTPNSPLHF.

CDR3 sequence reads: CAILTGAFF. Here the CDR3 DNA reads TGTGCCATCCTCACAGGGGCTTTCTTT. This sequence joins TRBV21-1 and TRBJ1-1; the table assigns TRBD1, which was not confirmed against the DNA. TRBV21-1 is assigned pseudogene status. This CDR3 is built from 9 residues.

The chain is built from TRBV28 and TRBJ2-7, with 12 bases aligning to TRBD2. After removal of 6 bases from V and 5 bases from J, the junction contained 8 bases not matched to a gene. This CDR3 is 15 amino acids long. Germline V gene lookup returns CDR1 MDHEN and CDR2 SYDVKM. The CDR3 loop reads CASRSLAGGNHEQYF. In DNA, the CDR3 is TGTGCCAGCAGATCCCTAGCGGGAGGGAACCACGAGCAGTACTTC.

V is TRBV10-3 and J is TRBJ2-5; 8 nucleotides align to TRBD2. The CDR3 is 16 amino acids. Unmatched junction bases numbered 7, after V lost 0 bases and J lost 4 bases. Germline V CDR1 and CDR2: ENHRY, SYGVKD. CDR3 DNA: TGTGCCATCAGTGAGTCGATGGGGCTAGCGGGAGAGACCCAGTACTTC. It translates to CAISESMGLAGETQYF.

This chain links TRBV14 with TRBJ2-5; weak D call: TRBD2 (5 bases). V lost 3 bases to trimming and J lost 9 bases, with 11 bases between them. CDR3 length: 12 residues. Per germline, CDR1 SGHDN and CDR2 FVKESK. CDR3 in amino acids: CASSQRSGAQYF. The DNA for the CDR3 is TGTGCCAGCAGCCAGCGGTCCGGGGCCCAGTACTTC.

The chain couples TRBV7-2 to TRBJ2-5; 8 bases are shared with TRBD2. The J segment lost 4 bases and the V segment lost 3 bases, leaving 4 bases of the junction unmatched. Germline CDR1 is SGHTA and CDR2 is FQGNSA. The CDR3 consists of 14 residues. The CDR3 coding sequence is TGTGCCAGCAGCTTCGGCGGGGGGAGAGAGACCCAGTACTTC. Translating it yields CASSFGGGRETQYF.

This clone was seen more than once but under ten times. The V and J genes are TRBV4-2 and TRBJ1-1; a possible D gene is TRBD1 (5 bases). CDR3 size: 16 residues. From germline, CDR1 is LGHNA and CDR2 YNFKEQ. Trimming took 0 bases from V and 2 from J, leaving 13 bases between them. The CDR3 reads CASSQDPGLLNTEAFF. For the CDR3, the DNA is TGTGCCAGCAGCCAAGATCCAGGGTTACTCAACACTGAAGCTTTCTTT.

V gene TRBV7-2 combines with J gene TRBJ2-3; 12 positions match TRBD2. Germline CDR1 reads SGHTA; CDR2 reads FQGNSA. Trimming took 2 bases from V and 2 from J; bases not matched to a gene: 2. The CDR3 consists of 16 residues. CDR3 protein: CASSLRLAGATDTQYF. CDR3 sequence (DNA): TGTGCCAGCAGCTTACGACTAGCGGGAGCCACAGATACGCAGTATTTT.

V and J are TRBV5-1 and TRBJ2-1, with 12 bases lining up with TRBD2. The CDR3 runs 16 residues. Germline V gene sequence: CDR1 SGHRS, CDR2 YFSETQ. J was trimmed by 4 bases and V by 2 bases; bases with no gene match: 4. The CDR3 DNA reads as TGCGCCAGCAGCTTAGGACTAGCGGGGAGATACAATGAGCAGTTCTTC. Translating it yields CASSLGLAGRYNEQFF.